This TCR beta chain was found in a study of PD-1 blockade in mismatch repair-deficient tumors. About the study: Patients had about a dozen mismatch repair-deficient cancer types and were previously treated and progressing. Study-wide results and caveats: After pembrolizumab, tumor-resident clones rose rapidly, then generally contracted before radiologic responses.

The germline CDR1 and CDR2 sequences are LNHDA and SQIVND (reference sequence). Trimming removed 4 bases at V and 2 bases at J, with 15 bases between. This CDR3 has 17 residues. Sequenced by immunoSEQ multiplex PCR; TCRdb stores in-frame clones only, minus some. The data hold 100,000 to 150,000 clones, with about 88% observed a single time. The sample holds a few counts of this clone. Its target is unknown. Mismatch repair deficiency was confirmed in all patients, by PCR or immunohistochemistry. TCRs were sequenced from a few patients responding to pembrolizumab. The receptor comes from an adult with mismatch repair-deficient cancer. The source was peripheral blood, collected 44 weeks after starting pembrolizumab. The chain links TRBV19 to TRBJ2-6, with D possibly matching TRBD1 (6 bases). The chain's CDR3 is CASSRLFTGTGANVLTF. In DNA form, the CDR3 reads TGTGCCAGTAGTAGACTCTTCACAGGGACTGGGGCCAACGTCCTGACTTTC. The whole variable domain, remainder taken from reference TRBV19 and TRBJ2-6, is DGGITQSPKYLFRKEGQNVTLSCEQNLNHDAMYWYRQDPGQGLRLIYYSQIVNDFQKGDIAEGYSVSREKKESFPLTVTSAQKNPTAFYLCASSRLFTGTGANVLTFGAGSRLTVL.